The subject of this entry is one T cell receptor beta chain. The germline V gene encodes CDR1 GTSNPN and CDR2 SVGIG (reference sequence). The CDR3 covers 15 residues. V lost 5 bases to trimming and J lost 0 bases; unmatched junction nucleotides: 6. This entry is derived from a study of blood T cell repertoires in COVID-19. Whole-study context: PBMCs, B-cell-depleted T cells, or T cells were the source of the cDNA or gDNA that made up the material.

Original processing methods: Nucleated cell number was recorded as an estimate derived from reference gene primer amplification. Measured with immunoSEQ multiplex PCR; TCRdb has only the in-frame clones, and not every one. V and J calls and clone size are as listed in that table; D and trimming were resolved from the DNA. Of tens of thousands of clones listed, 88% are singletons. The chain has TRBV30 and TRBJ2-2; the match to TRBD1 covers 7 bases. This clonotype was sampled from a human donor in a cohort sampled during active COVID-19. Sequences were obtained from peripheral blood. As DNA, the CDR3 is TGTGCCTGGTACCCAGGGACAGCGAACACCGGGGAGCTGTTTTTT. It codes for CAWYPGTANTGELFF.